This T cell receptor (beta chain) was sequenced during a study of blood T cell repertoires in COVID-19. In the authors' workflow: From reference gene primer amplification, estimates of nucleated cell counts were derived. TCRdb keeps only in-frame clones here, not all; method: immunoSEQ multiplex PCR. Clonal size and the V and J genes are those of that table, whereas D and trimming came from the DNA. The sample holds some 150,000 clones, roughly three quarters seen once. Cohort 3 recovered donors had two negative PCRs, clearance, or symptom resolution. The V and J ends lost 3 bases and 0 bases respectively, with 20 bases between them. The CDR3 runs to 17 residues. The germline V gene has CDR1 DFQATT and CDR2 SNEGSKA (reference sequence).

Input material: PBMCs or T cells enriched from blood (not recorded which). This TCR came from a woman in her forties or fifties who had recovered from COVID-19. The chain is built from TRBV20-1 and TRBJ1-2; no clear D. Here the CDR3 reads CSASSPSPSRANYGYTF. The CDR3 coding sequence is TGCAGTGCTAGTTCCCCAAGCCCTTCCCGGGCTAACTATGGCTACACCTTC.